This TCR beta chain appears in the sequencing data of a study of blood T cells in healthy people across ages. Isolation recovered at least 6 million PBMCs from every sample. Whole-study results and caveats: Fewer expanded clones and more diversity marked long-lived versus aged donors. What prevented conclusive comparison of naive and antigen-experienced cells was that PBMCs were unsorted.

Alongside a J-beta primer mix, a sample-barcoded 5' primer served in a second PCR lasting roughly 7 to 12 cycles. MiXCR, applied by TCRdb to the 5' RACE reads, yields one record per CDR3 protein. The sample yields 890,000 or so distinct CDR3 sequences, about 62% seen once. From germline, CDR1 is SGHTA and CDR2 FQGNSA. The CDR3 contains 14 residues. V shed 2 bases, J shed 10 bases, and the junction held 9 bases outside the gene matches. With regard to this clonotype: Its antigen is unknown.

The receptor comes from a man under 40 in good health. This sequence joins TRBV7-2 and TRBJ2-7, with 9 bases aligning to TRBD1. The specimen sequenced was blood. CDR3 nucleotides: TGTGCCAGCAGCTTAACGGGACAGGGCGGAACCCAGTACTTC. Translation gives CASSLTGQGGTQYF. The full variable domain, its missing parts supplied by reference TRBV7-2 and TRBJ2-7, is GAGVSQSPSNKVTEKGKDVELRCDPISGHTALYWYRQSLGQGLEFLIYFQGNSAPDKSGLPSDRFSAERTGGSVSTLTIQRTQQEDSAVYLCASSLTGQGGTQYFGPGTRLTVT.